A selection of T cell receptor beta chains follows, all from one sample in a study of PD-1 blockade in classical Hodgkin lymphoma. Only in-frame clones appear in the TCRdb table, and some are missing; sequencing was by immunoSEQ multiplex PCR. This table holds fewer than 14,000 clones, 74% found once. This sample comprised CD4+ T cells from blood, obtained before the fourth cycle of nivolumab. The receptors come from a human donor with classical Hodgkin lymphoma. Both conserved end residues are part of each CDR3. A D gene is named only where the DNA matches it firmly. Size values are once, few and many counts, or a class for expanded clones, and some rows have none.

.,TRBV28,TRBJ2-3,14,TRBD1,CASSPTGRTDTQYF,TGTGCCAGCAGTCCGACAGGGCGCACAGATACGCAGTATTTT
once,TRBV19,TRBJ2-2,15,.,CASSISRQDTGELFF,TGTGCCAGTAGTATCAGTCGGCAGGACACCGGGGAGCTGTTTTTT
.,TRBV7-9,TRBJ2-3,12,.,CASSLGLDTQYF,TGTGCCAGCAGCTTAGGTCTAGATACGCAGTATTTT
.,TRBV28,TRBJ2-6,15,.,CASSRALSGANVLTF,TGTGCCAGCAGTCGGGCCCTGTCTGGGGCCAACGTCCTGACTTTC
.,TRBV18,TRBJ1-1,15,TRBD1,CASSPRQGVWTEAFF,TGTGCCAGCTCACCCAGACAGGGGGTGTGGACTGAAGCTTTCTTT
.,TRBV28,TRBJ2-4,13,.,CATEFRQGAGQYF,TGTGCCACCGAATTTCGGCAAGGGGCAGGGCAGTACTTC
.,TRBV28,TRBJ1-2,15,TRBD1,CASSWSDRGVRGYTF,TGTGCCAGCAGCTGGAGTGACAGGGGTGTGCGAGGCTACACCTTC
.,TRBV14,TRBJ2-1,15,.,CASSQVAASYNEQFF,TGTGCCAGCAGCCAAGTTGCGGCCTCCTACAATGAGCAGTTCTTC
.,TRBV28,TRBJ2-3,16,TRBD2,CASRGPAGVGTDTQYF,TGTGCCAGCAGGGGGCCAGCGGGAGTCGGCACAGATACGCAGTATTTT
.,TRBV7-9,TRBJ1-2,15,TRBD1,CASRLTGGEGYGYTF,TGTGCCAGCAGGTTGACAGGGGGCGAAGGATATGGCTACACCTTC
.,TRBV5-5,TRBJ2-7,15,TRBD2,CASSFGLAGLGEQYF,TGTGCCAGCAGCTTTGGACTAGCGGGCCTTGGTGAGCAGTACTTC
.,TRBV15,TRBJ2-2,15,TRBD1,CATSSRTGAGGELFF,TGTGCCACCAGCAGTAGGACAGGGGCTGGCGGGGAGCTGTTTTTT
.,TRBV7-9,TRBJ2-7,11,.,CATYERHEQYF,TGTGCCACCTACGAAAGACACGAGCAGTACTTC
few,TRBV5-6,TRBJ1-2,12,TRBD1,CASSFNRGGYTF,TGTGCCAGCAGCTTTAACAGGGGAGGCTACACCTTC
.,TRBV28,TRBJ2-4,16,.,CATRRETPLTKNIQYF,TGTGCCACCCGACGGGAGACCCCTCTTACCAAAAACATTCAGTACTTC